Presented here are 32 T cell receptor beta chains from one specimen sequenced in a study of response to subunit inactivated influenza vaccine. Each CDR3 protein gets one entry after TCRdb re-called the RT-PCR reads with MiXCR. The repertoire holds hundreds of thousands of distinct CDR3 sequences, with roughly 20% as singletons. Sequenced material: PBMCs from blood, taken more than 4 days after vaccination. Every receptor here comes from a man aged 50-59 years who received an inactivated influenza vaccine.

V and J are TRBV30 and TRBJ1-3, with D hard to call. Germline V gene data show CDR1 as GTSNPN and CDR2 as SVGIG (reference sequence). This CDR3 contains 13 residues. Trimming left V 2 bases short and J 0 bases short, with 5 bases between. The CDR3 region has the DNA TGTGCCTGGAGTATCGACTCTGGAAACACCATATATTTT. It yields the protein CAWSIDSGNTIYF.

CDR3: CAITRDKAYEQYF. The CDR3 coding sequence is TGTGCCATCACGCGAGACAAGGCGTACGAGCAGTACTTC. The gene calls are TRBV10-3 and TRBJ2-7; no reliable D call. Germline loops: CDR1 ENHRY, CDR2 SYGVKD. V gave up 7 bases and J gave up 4 bases, with 14 bases separating them. This CDR3 comprises 13 residues.

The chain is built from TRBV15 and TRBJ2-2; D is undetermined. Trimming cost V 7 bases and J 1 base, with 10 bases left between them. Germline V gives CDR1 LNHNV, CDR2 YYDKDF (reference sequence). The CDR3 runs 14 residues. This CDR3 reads CATKSWGNTGELFF. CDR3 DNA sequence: TGTGCCACCAAATCATGGGGGAACACCGGGGAGCTGTTTTTT.

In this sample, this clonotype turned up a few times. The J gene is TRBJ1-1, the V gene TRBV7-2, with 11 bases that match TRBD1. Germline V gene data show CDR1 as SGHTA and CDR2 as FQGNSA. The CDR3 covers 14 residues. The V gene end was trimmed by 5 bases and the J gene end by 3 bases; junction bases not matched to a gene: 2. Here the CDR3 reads CASSPDRGHTEAFF. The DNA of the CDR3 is TGTGCCAGCAGCCCGGACAGGGGGCACACTGAAGCTTTCTTT. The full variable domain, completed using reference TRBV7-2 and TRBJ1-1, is GAGVSQSPSNKVTEKGKDVELRCDPISGHTALYWYRQSLGQGLEFLIYFQGNSAPDKSGLPSDRFSAERTGGSVSTLTIQRTQQEDSAVYLCASSPDRGHTEAFFGQGTRLTVV.

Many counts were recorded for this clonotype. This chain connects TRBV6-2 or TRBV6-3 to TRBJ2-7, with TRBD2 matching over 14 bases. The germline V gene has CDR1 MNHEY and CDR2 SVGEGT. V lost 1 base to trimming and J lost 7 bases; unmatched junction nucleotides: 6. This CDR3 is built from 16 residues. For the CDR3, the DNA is TGTGCCAGCAGTTACTTGGGACTAGCGGGAGTTTTTGAGCAGTACTTC. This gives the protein CASSYLGLAGVFEQYF.

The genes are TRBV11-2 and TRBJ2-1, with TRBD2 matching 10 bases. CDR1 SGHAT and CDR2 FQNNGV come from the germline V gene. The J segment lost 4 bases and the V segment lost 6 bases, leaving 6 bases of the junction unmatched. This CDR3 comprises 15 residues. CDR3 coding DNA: TGTGCCAGCAGTTCACTAGCGGGACTTTACAATGAGCAGTTCTTC. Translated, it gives CASSSLAGLYNEQFF. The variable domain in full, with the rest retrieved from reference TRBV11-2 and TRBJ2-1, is EAGVAQSPRYKIIEKRQSVAFWCNPISGHATLYWYQQILGQGPKLLIQFQNNGVVDDSQLPKDRFSAERLKGVDSTLKIQPAKLEDSAVYLCASSSLAGLYNEQFFGPGTRLTVL.

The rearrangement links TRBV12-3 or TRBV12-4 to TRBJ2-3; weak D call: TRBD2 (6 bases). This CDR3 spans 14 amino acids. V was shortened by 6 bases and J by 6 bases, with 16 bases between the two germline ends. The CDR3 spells CASSAGSGVDTQYF. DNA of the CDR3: TGTGCCAGCAGCGCGGGGTCGGGCGTGGATACGCAGTATTTT.

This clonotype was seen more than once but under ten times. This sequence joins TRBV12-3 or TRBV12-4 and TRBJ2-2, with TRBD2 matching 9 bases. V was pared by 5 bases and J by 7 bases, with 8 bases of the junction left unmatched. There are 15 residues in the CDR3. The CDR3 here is CASSLSGGGIGELFF. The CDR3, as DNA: TGTGCCAGCAGTCTTAGCGGGGGTGGAATCGGGGAGCTGTTTTTT.

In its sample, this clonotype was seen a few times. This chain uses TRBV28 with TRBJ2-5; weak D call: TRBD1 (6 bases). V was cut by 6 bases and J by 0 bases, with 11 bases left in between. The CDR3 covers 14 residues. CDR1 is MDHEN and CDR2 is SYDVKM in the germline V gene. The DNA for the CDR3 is TGTGCCAGCAGCAGTTGGACAGACCAAGAGACCCAGTACTTC. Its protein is CASSSWTDQETQYF.

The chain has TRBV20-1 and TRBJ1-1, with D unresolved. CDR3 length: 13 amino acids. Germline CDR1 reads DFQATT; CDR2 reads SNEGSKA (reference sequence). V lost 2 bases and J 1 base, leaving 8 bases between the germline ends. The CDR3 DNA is TGCAGTGCTAGATTTCAGACGAACACTGAAGCTTTCTTT. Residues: CSARFQTNTEAFF.

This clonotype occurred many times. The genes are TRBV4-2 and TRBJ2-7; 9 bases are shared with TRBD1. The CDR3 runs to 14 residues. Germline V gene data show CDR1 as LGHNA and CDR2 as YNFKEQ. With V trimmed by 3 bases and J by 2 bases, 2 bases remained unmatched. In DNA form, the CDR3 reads TGTGCCAGCAGCCAGGGACAGGGAGCCTACGAGCAGTACTTC. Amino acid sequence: CASSQGQGAYEQYF.

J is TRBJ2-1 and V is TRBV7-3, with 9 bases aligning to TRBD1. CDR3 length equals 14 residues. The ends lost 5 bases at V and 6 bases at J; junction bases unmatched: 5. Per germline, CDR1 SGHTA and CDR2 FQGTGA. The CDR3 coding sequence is TGTGCCAGCAGCATGACAGGGGGTAGCAATGAGCAGTTCTTC. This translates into CASSMTGGSNEQFF.

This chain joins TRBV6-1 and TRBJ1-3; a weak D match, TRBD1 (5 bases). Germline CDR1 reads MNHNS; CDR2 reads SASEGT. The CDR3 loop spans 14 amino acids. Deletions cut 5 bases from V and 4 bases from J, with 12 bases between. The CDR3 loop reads CASSPFGAGNTIYF. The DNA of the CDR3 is TGTGCCAGCAGTCCCTTCGGGGCAGGAAACACCATATATTTT.

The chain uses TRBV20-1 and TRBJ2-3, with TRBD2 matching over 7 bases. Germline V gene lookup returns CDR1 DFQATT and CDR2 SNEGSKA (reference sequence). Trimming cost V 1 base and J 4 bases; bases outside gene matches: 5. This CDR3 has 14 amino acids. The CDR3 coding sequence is TGCAGTGCTAGAGTTCCGGGAGGTTCAGATACGCAGTATTTT. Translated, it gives CSARVPGGSDTQYF.

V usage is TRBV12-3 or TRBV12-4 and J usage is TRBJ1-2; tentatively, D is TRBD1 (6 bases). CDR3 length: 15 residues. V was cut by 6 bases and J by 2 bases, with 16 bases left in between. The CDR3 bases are TGTGCCAGCAGCCAGGCCCGGGGGGGCAACTATGGCTACACCTTC. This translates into CASSQARGGNYGYTF.

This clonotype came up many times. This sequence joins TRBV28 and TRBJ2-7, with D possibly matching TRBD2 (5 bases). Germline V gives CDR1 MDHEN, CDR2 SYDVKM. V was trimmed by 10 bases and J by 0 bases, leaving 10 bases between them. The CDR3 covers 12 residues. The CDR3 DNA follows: TGTGCCACCGCGGAGGTCTCCTACGAGCAGTACTTC. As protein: CATAEVSYEQYF. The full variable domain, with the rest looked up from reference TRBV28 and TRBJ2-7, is DVKVTQSSRYLVKRTGEKVFLECVQDMDHENMFWYRQDPGLGLRLIYFSYDVKMKEKGDIPEGYSVSREKKERFSLILESASTNQTSMYLCATAEVSYEQYFGPGTRLTVT.

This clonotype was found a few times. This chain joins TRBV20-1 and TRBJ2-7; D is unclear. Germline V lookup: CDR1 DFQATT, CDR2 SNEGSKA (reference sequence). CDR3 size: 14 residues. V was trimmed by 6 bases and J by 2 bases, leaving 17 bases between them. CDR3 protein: CSARRPGRTYEQYF. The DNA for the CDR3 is TGCAGTGCCCGCCGTCCTGGACGGACCTACGAGCAGTACTTC.

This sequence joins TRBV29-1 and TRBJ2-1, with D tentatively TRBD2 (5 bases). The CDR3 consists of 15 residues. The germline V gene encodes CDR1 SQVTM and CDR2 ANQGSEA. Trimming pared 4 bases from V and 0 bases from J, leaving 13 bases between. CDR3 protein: CSVVVRGDSYNEQFF. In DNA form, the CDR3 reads TGCAGCGTTGTAGTTCGGGGTGACTCCTACAATGAGCAGTTCTTC.

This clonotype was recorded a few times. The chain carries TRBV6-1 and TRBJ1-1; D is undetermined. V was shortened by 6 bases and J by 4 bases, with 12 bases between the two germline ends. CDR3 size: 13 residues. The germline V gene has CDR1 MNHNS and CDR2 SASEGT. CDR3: CASRAVVGTEAFF. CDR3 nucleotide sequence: TGTGCCAGCAGGGCCGTGGTAGGCACTGAAGCTTTCTTT.

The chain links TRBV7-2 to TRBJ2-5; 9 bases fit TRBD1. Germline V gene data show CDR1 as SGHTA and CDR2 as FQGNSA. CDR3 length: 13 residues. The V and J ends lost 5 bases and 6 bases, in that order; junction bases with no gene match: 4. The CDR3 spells CASSPGQGKTQYF. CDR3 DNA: TGTGCCAGCAGCCCGGGACAGGGAAAGACCCAGTACTTC.

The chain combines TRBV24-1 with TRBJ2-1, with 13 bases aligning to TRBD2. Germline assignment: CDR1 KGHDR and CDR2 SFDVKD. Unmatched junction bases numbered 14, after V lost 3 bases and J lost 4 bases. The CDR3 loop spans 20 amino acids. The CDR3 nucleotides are TGTGCCACCAGTGATCCTGGACTAGCGGGAGTTTCCCACCCATACAATGAGCAGTTCTTC. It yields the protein CATSDPGLAGVSHPYNEQFF.

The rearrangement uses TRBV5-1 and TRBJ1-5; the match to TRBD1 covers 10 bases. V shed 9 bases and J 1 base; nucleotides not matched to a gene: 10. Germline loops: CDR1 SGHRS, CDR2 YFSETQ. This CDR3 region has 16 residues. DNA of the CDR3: TGCGCCAACGGACAGGGGGACACTTCGAGCAATCAGCCCCAGCATTTT. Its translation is CANGQGDTSSNQPQHF.

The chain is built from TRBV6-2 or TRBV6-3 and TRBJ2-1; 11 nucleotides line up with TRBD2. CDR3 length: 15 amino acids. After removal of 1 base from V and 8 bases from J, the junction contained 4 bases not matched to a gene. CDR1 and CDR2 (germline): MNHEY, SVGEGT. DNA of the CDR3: TGTGCCAGCAGTTACTTAGCGGGGGGGCACTATGAGCAGTTCTTC. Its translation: CASSYLAGGHYEQFF.

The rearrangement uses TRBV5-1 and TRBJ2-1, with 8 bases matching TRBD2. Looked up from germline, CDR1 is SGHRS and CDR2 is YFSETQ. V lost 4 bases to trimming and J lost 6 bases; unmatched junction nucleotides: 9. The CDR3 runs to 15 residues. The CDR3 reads CASSAQGLAGNEQFF. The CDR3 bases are TGCGCCAGCAGCGCCCAGGGGCTAGCGGGCAATGAGCAGTTCTTC. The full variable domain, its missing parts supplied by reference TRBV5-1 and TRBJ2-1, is KAGVTQTPRYLIKTRGQQVTLSCSPISGHRSVSWYQQTPGQGLQFLFEYFSETQRNKGNFPGRFSGRQFSNSRSEMNVSTLELGDSALYLCASSAQGLAGNEQFFGPGTRLTVL.

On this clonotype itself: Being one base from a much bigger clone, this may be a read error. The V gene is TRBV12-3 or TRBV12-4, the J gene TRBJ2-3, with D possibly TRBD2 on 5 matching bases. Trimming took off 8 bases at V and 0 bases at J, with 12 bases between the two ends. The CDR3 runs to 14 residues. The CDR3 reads CASGIGLSTDTQYF. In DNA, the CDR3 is TGTGCCAGCGGTATCGGACTGAGCACAGATACGCAGTATTTT.

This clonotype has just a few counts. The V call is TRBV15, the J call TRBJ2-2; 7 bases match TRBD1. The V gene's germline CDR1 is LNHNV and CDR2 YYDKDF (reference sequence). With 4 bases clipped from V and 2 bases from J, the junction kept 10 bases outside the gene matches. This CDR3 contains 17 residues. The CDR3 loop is CATSKDRSLANTGELFF. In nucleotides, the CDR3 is TGTGCCACCAGCAAGGACAGGAGCCTGGCTAACACCGGGGAGCTGTTTTTT.

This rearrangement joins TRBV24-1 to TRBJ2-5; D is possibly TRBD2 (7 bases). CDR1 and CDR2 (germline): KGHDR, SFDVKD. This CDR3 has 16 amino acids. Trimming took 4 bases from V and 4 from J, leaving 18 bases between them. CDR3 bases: TGTGCCACCAGTGACCCCCCCGGGGGGCAGGGAGAGACCCAGTACTTC. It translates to CATSDPPGGQGETQYF.

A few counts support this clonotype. The CDR3: CASSPLAAGQPQHF. The CDR3 nucleotides read TGTGCCAGCAGCCCCTTGGCGGCGGGTCAGCCCCAGCATTTT. This rearrangement joins TRBV6-2 or TRBV6-3 to TRBJ1-5; D is uncertain. Germline V CDR1 and CDR2: MNHEY, SVGEGT. CDR3 length: 14 residues. V was cut by 6 bases and J by 6 bases, with 15 bases left in between.

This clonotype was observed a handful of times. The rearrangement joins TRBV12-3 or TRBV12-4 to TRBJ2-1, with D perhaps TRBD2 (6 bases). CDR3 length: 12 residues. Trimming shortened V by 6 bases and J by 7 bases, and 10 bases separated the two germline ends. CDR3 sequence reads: CASRLTRNEQFF. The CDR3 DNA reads TGTGCCAGCAGGTTGACTAGAAATGAGCAGTTCTTC.

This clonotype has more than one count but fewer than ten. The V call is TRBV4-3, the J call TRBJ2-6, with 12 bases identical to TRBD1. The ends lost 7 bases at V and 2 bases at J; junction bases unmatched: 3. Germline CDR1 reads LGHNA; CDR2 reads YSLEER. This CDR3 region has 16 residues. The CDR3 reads CASKGQGAPGANVLTF. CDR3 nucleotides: TGCGCCAGCAAGGGACAGGGGGCGCCTGGGGCCAACGTCCTGACTTTC.

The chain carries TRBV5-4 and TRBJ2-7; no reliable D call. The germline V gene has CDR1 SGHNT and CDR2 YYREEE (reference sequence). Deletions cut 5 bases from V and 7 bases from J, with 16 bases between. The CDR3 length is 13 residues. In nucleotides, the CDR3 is TGTGCCAGCAGTCGGCCCGATGCGGAGGAGCAGTACTTC. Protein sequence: CASSRPDAEEQYF. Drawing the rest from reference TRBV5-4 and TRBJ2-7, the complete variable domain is ETGVTQSPTHLIKTRGQQVTLRCSSQSGHNTVSWYQQALGQGPQFIFQYYREEENGRGNFPPRFSGLQFPNYSSELNVNALELDDSALYLCASSRPDAEEQYFGPGTRLTVT.

As DNA, the CDR3 is TGTGCCAGCAGCTTGCAGAACCAATTCGGGCAGTACTTC. This translates into CASSLQNQFGQYF. The chain is built from TRBV5-8 and TRBJ2-7, with no clear D. The germline CDR1 and CDR2 sequences are SGHTS and YDEGEE. The germline V and J ends were trimmed by 1 base and 9 bases, with 14 bases remaining between them. There are 13 residues in the CDR3.